This T cell receptor (beta chain) was documented in a study of T cell repertoires in cytomegalovirus infection. About the study: Public TCR beta signatures marked donors with CMV infection and the matching HLA. Study-wide results and limits: Dominating the ex vivo response were HLA-C-restricted CMV-specific TCR beta clonotypes. Cumulative frequency (of public TCR beta family members) identified carriers of CMV plus the relevant HLA.

TCRdb fed the reads into MiXCR, producing one record per CDR3 protein. Of under 150,000 distinct CDR3 sequences listed, 20% to 30% are singletons. This CDR3 is built from 20 residues. CDR1 is SGHTA and CDR2 is FQGNSA in the germline V gene. Trimming shortened V by 5 bases and J by 0 bases, and 25 bases separated the two germline ends. This clonotype was detected many times. Its antigen is currently unknown. The chain uses TRBV7-2 and TRBJ2-2, with D possibly matching TRBD1 (7 bases). The sequencing sample was made of PBMCs, sequenced either directly or after in vitro stimulation (not recorded which). This TCR was recovered from a human donor in good health (CMV status not recorded). Some clones in this sample may be carry-over from other donors' samples. CDR3 region: CASSPSSLWGDSANTGELFF. The CDR3 DNA reads as TGTGCCAGCAGCCCCAGCTCCCTTTGGGGGGACAGTGCGAACACCGGGGAGCTGTTTTTT.